A single sample gave rise to the 30 T cell receptor beta chains below, sequenced in a study of T-cell reconstitution after alpha-beta-depleted transplantation in children (dated by TCRdb to 2015 to 2016). Receptors were amplified or captured by PCR. The sequencing machine was an Illumina HiSeq 2500. TCR library preparation used molecular barcoding, with unique molecular identifiers applied to normalize quantification of the TCRbeta repertoire. The public reads were reprocessed in TCRdb via fastp at Q25 and MiXCR, keeping in-frame beta chains. Rows are combined by CDR3 protein, so each entry shows the most common genes and DNA. Across this sample there are approximately 240,000 distinct CDR3 sequences, with around 10% seen only once. The biggest ten clones account for approximately 6.2% of the sample. The sequenced sample was PBMCs from the stem cell graft donor, obtained from the stem cell graft. The receptors originated from a human donor who donated a stem cell graft to a child with acute lymphoblastic leukemia.

J is TRBJ2-1 and V is TRBV2; 8 bases fit TRBD1. Germline trimming cut 9 bases from V and 15 bases from J; bases unmatched to any gene: 7. The germline V gene encodes CDR1 SNHLY and CDR2 FYNNEI. The CDR3 has 10 amino acids. The CDR3 nucleotides read TGTGCCAGTCGACAGGGGTGGACGTTCTTC. It yields the protein CASRQGWTFF. Supplemented by reference TRBV2 and TRBJ2-1, the full variable domain reads EPEVTQTPSHQVTQMGQEVILRCVPISNHLYFYWYRQILGQKVEFLVSFYNNEISEKSEIFDDQFSVERPDGSNFTLKIRSTKLEDSAMYFCASRQGWTFFGPGTRLTVL.

The sample holds a few counts of this clonotype. The genes are TRBV10-3 and TRBJ1-2; TRBD1 might be the D (6 bases). CDR3 length equals 14 residues. V was clipped by 6 bases and J by 2 bases, with 13 bases between them. Germline CDR1 is ENHRY and CDR2 is SYGVKD. Here the CDR3 DNA reads TGTGCCATCAGCCTTACGACAGGCAACTATGGCTACACCTTC. It is translated as CAISLTTGNYGYTF.

This clonotype was recorded at least ten times. CDR3 in amino acids: CASVRRTEPNTEAFF. CDR3 DNA sequence: TGTGCCAGCGTACGGCGGACGGAACCCAACACTGAAGCTTTCTTT. The gene calls are TRBV12-3 or TRBV12-4 and TRBJ1-1; the D is unclear. V was trimmed by 8 bases and J by 2 bases, leaving 18 bases between them. This CDR3 has 15 residues.

This clonotype occurred many times. The chain links TRBV12-3 or TRBV12-4 to TRBJ2-1; D perhaps matches TRBD1 (6 bases). Trimming stripped 6 bases from V and 8 bases from J, with 11 bases between. This CDR3 comprises 12 residues. CDR3 protein: CASRHPGDEQFF. Written as DNA, the CDR3 is TGTGCCAGCAGGCACCCAGGGGATGAGCAGTTCTTC.

This clonotype was detected a few times. J is TRBJ2-3 and V is TRBV5-1, with a weak D call TRBD2 (6 bases). The length of the CDR3 is 12 residues. V was cut by 4 bases and J by 6 bases, with 9 bases left in between. Germline V gene sequence: CDR1 SGHRS, CDR2 YFSETQ. The CDR3 here is CASSRERDTQYF. Written as DNA, the CDR3 is TGCGCCAGCAGCCGGGAGAGGGATACGCAGTATTTT.

The chain employs TRBV3-1 and TRBJ1-6, with D possibly matching TRBD1 (5 bases). The CDR3 runs 16 residues. Deletions cut 2 bases from V and 9 bases from J, with 17 bases between. Germline-derived CDR1 and CDR2 are LGHDT and YNNKEL (reference sequence). CDR3 protein: CASSQRGTPGGSPLHF. CDR3 nucleotides: TGTGCCAGCAGCCAACGGGGGACCCCGGGGGGTTCACCCCTCCACTTT.

This clonotype occurred a few times. The V call is TRBV14, the J call TRBJ2-7, with 9 positions matching TRBD1. The length of the CDR3 is 15 residues. The V gene's germline CDR1 is SGHDN and CDR2 FVKESK. The V segment lost 6 bases and the J segment 0 bases; nucleotides outside the gene matches: 6. The CDR3 nucleotides are TGTGCCAGCAGGGCCGGACAGGGGAGCTCCTACGAGCAGTACTTC. Translated: CASRAGQGSSYEQYF.

A note on this clonotype: One end of the junction fails to match germline, which may point to a read error. V gene TRBV10-3 combines with J gene TRBJ2-3, with 7 bases aligning to TRBD1. CDR3 size: 14 residues. CDR1 is ENHRY, CDR2 SYGVKD, per germline. In DNA form, the CDR3 reads TGTGTCATCAGTGAGGGGGCGGGCACAGATACGCAGTATTTT. Translated: CVISEGAGTDTQYF.

V is TRBV2 and J is TRBJ2-5; 13 nucleotides align to TRBD2. This CDR3 has 19 residues. V trimming: 7 bases; J trimming: 2 bases; junction bases outside the gene matches: 16. Germline CDR1 is SNHLY and CDR2 is FYNNEI. For the CDR3, the DNA is TGTGCCAGCATGAAAATCCCCGGGACTAGCGGGGAAACTCAAGAGACCCAGTACTTC. Amino acid sequence: CASMKIPGTSGETQETQYF. Full variable domain (remainder filled in from reference TRBV2 and TRBJ2-5): EPEVTQTPSHQVTQMGQEVILRCVPISNHLYFYWYRQILGQKVEFLVSFYNNEISEKSEIFDDQFSVERPDGSNFTLKIRSTKLEDSAMYFCASMKIPGTSGETQETQYFGPGTRLLVL.

This rearrangement joins TRBV12-3 or TRBV12-4 to TRBJ2-7; 8 bases agree with TRBD1. Trimming cost V 5 bases and J 11 bases; bases outside gene matches: 5. The CDR3 covers 11 residues. In DNA form, the CDR3 reads TGTGCCAGCAGTCTAGGACAGGGAGAGTACTTC. Translation gives CASSLGQGEYF.

This chain uses TRBV6-2 or TRBV6-3 with TRBJ1-5, with D possibly TRBD1 on 6 matching bases. This CDR3 contains 17 residues. The V gene's germline CDR1 is MNHEY and CDR2 SVGEGT. Trimming stripped 0 bases from V and 4 bases from J, with 16 bases between. This chain's CDR3 is CASSYSFGTQDNQPQHF. The DNA of the CDR3 is TGTGCCAGCAGTTACTCGTTTGGGACACAAGATAATCAGCCCCAGCATTTT.

The chain has TRBV5-1 and TRBJ1-1; TRBD1 aligns across 7 bases. V trimming: 5 bases; J trimming: 5 bases; junction bases outside the gene matches: 12. The CDR3 extends over 15 amino acids. Germline V lookup: CDR1 SGHRS, CDR2 YFSETQ. The CDR3 nucleotides read TGCGCCAGCAGATCCGCCGACAGGGTTAGGACTGAAGCTTTCTTT. Protein product: CASRSADRVRTEAFF. Full variable domain (outside the CDR3, taken from reference TRBV5-1 and TRBJ1-1): KAGVTQTPRYLIKTRGQQVTLSCSPISGHRSVSWYQQTPGQGLQFLFEYFSETQRNKGNFPGRFSGRQFSNSRSEMNVSTLELGDSALYLCASRSADRVRTEAFFGQGTRLTVV.

This clonotype occurred a few times. V and J are TRBV20-1 and TRBJ2-2, with D hard to call. The CDR3 has 11 residues. CDR1 and CDR2 from the germline V gene are DFQATT and SNEGSKA (reference sequence). CDR3 DNA sequence: TGCACTATCCCGGACACCGGGGAGCTGTTTTTT. This codes for CTIPDTGELFF.

The CDR3 DNA follows: TGTGCCACCAGCAGACTGTACAATGAGCAGTTCTTC. Its translation is CATSRLYNEQFF. The gene calls are TRBV15 and TRBJ2-1; D gene ambiguous. With 2 bases removed from V and 4 bases from J, the gap between germline ends came to 3 bases. Germline values: CDR1 LNHNV, CDR2 YYDKDF (reference sequence). CDR3 length: 12 residues. The entire variable domain, with the rest obtained from reference TRBV15 and TRBJ2-1, is as follows: DAMVIQNPRYQVTQFGKPVTLSCSQTLNHNVMYWYQQKSSQAPKLLFHYYDKDFNNEADTPDNFQSRRPNTSFCFLDIRSPGLGDTAMYLCATSRLYNEQFFGPGTRLTVL.

Remarks on this clonotype: Being one base from a much bigger clone, this may be a read error. The chain joins TRBV4-3 to TRBJ2-5; a weak D match, TRBD2 (7 bases). CDR3 length: 15 amino acids. Germline lookup yields CDR1 LGHNA and CDR2 YSLEER. The CDR3 region has the DNA TGCGCCAGCAGCCAAGAAGGGGGACTAAAAGAGACCCGGTACTTC. Translation gives CASSQEGGLKETRYF.

This clonotype has only a few counts. This sequence joins TRBV27 and TRBJ2-1; D possibly corresponds to TRBD2 (6 bases). Trimming shortened V by 6 bases and J by 6 bases, and 18 bases separated the two germline ends. The CDR3 extends over 15 amino acids. Per the germline V gene, CDR1 is MNHEY and CDR2 is SMNVEV (reference sequence). The CDR3 loop is CASRGRGSWGNEQFF. Here the CDR3 DNA reads TGTGCCAGCAGAGGACGGGGGTCATGGGGCAATGAGCAGTTCTTC.

The sample holds many counts of this clonotype. The gene calls are TRBV20-1 and TRBJ2-2, with D tentatively TRBD2 (6 bases). The germline V gene encodes CDR1 DFQATT and CDR2 SNEGSKA (reference sequence). Trimming took off 7 bases at V and 4 bases at J, with 19 bases between the two ends. This CDR3 is 15 amino acids long. The chain's CDR3 is CSGLGVMGGTGELFF. In nucleotides, the CDR3 is TGCAGTGGATTGGGCGTGATGGGGGGCACCGGGGAGCTGTTTTTT.

This clonotype was observed a few times. The genes are TRBV18 and TRBJ1-6; TRBD1 matches at 9 bases. The CDR3 totals 16 residues. With V trimmed by 5 bases and J by 6 bases, 8 bases remained unmatched. Germline V gene data show CDR1 as KGHSH and CDR2 as LQKENI. CDR3 in DNA: TGTGCCAGCTCAACCGTGCCGGGACAGGGTAATTCACCCCTCCACTTT. It specifies CASSTVPGQGNSPLHF.

This clonotype is judged medium-sized. This rearrangement joins TRBV30 to TRBJ2-3, with D perhaps matching TRBD1 (6 bases). This CDR3 comprises 15 residues. Per the germline V gene, CDR1 is GTSNPN and CDR2 is SVGIG (reference sequence). Trimming removed 0 bases at V and 4 bases at J, with 14 bases between. CDR3 amino acids: CAWSVLAGEADTQYF. CDR3 in DNA: TGTGCCTGGAGTGTACTGGCAGGGGAAGCAGATACGCAGTATTTT.

A few counts support this clonotype. The rearrangement links TRBV12-3 or TRBV12-4 to TRBJ2-5, with D possibly being TRBD2 (6 bases). The CDR3 covers 14 residues. V was shortened by 6 bases and J by 3 bases, with 14 bases between the two germline ends. CDR3 residues: CASSPGGAKETQYF. DNA of the CDR3: TGTGCCAGCAGCCCTGGCGGGGCGAAAGAGACCCAGTACTTC.

This clonotype was observed at least ten times. This chain links TRBV29-1 with TRBJ2-5; D is possibly TRBD2 (6 bases). Per germline, CDR1 SQVTM and CDR2 ANQGSEA. The CDR3 totals 15 residues. Trimming shortened V by 7 bases and J by 4 bases, and 22 bases separated the two germline ends. The CDR3 reads CSADGATHGGETQYF. In DNA, the CDR3 is TGCAGCGCCGATGGCGCTACTCACGGGGGAGAGACCCAGTACTTC.

This clonotype occurred many times. The genes are TRBV29-1 and TRBJ2-1, with 9 bases identical to TRBD2. This CDR3 region has 13 residues. V gave up 7 bases and J gave up 6 bases; unmatched junction bases: 7. Per germline, CDR1 SQVTM and CDR2 ANQGSEA. As DNA, the CDR3 is TGCAGCGCCACGGGACTAGCTTTCAATGAGCAGTTCTTC. It yields the protein CSATGLAFNEQFF.

This clonotype was detected many times. The chain is built from TRBV9 and TRBJ2-2; 9 bases agree with TRBD1. Germline-derived CDR1 and CDR2 are SGDLS and YYNGEE. There are 15 residues in the CDR3. V shed 4 bases and J 4 bases; nucleotides not matched to a gene: 5. The CDR3 protein is CASSTYRGLTGELFF. The CDR3 DNA is TGTGCCAGCAGCACCTACAGGGGGCTCACCGGGGAGCTGTTTTTT.

A few counts support this clonotype. CDR3 amino acids: CSARGGGSGTGNTIYF. CDR3 bases: TGCAGTGCTAGAGGGGGGGGTTCGGGGACGGGAAACACCATATATTTT. This chain links TRBV20-1 with TRBJ1-3; D may be TRBD1 (5 bases). This CDR3 spans 16 amino acids. Germline CDR1 and CDR2: DFQATT and SNEGSKA (reference sequence). The V end lost 1 base, the J end lost 4 bases, and 17 bases lay between the germline ends.

This clonotype was seen at least ten times. The chain recombines TRBV27 with TRBJ2-7; D is unclear. Germline CDR1 and CDR2: MNHEY and SMNVEV (reference sequence). CDR3 length equals 11 residues. V gave up 11 bases and J gave up 0 bases, with 8 bases separating them. The CDR3 protein is CASRSSYEQYF. The CDR3 DNA follows: TGTGCCTCCCGGAGCTCCTACGAGCAGTACTTC.

This clonotype has only a few counts. The V and J genes are TRBV20-1 and TRBJ1-1; tentative D call: TRBD1 (6 bases). CDR3 length equals 13 residues. The germline V and J ends were trimmed by 5 bases and 0 bases, with 10 bases remaining between them. CDR1 and CDR2 (germline): DFQATT, SNEGSKA (reference sequence). Here the CDR3 DNA reads TGCAGTGCTGGGGGGGCCCTGAACACTGAAGCTTTCTTT. Protein product: CSAGGALNTEAFF.

This chain joins TRBV6-2 or TRBV6-3 and TRBJ1-1; D might be TRBD1 (6 bases). This CDR3 is 14 amino acids long. Germline V gene data show CDR1 as MNHEY and CDR2 as SVGEGT. V lost 6 bases and J 4 bases, leaving 15 bases between the germline ends. The CDR3 reads CASRHRARGTEAFF. CDR3 DNA sequence: TGTGCCAGCAGGCACAGGGCTCGGGGCACTGAAGCTTTCTTT.

The chain employs TRBV29-1 and TRBJ1-2; TRBD1 matches 10 bases. With 8 bases clipped from V and 0 bases from J, the junction kept 12 bases outside the gene matches. This CDR3 contains 16 residues. Germline loops: CDR1 SQVTM, CDR2 ANQGSEA. CDR3 in amino acids: CSSGGTGAQANYGYTF. The CDR3 DNA reads as TGCAGCTCTGGGGGGACAGGGGCGCAAGCTAACTATGGCTACACCTTC.

This chain uses TRBV4-3 with TRBJ1-4; 7 bases line up with TRBD1. Germline V gives CDR1 LGHNA, CDR2 YSLEER. Trimming removed 4 bases from V and 4 bases from J; junction bases left unmatched: 6. The CDR3 extends over 15 amino acids. DNA of the CDR3: TGCGCCAGCAGCCGTAACCAGGGGGTTAATGAAAAACTGTTTTTT. Its protein is CASSRNQGVNEKLFF.

This clonotype occurred a few times. The rearrangement uses TRBV20-1 and TRBJ2-1, with 9 bases lining up with TRBD2. The CDR3 extends over 16 amino acids. V dropped 4 bases and J dropped 7; count of bases not matched to a gene: 14. CDR1 and CDR2 (germline): DFQATT, SNEGSKA (reference sequence). CDR3 sequence (DNA): TGCAGTGCTAAGTCCCTAGTAGCGGGGGACCTTAATGAGCAGTTCTTC. It is translated as CSAKSLVAGDLNEQFF.